The 32 T cell receptor beta chains presented below share a single source sample, sequenced in a study of molecular identifiers for immune sequencing clone quantification. MiXCR was run by TCRdb on the PCR reads, yielding one entry per CDR3 protein. The sample lists a few hundred thousand distinct CDR3 sequences, around 23% seen once, with approximately 0.8% in the top ten. Sequencing input: naive CD8+ T cells from blood, with Jurkat cell RNA spiked in. This sample's subset: FACS-sorted CD8+CD4-CCR7+CD45RA+ naive T cells. These receptors were obtained from a human donor in good health. Some libraries in this study had Jurkat cell RNA spiked in.

The J gene is TRBJ1-2, the V gene TRBV4-1; unclear D gene. The CDR3 has 18 amino acids. The germline CDR1 and CDR2 sequences are MGHRA and YSYEKL. Trimming shortened V by 1 base and J by 4 bases, and 22 bases separated the two germline ends. This CDR3 reads CASSQGTVVSSGVYGYTF. CDR3 in DNA: TGCGCCAGCAGCCAAGGGACGGTAGTCTCTTCCGGGGTCTATGGCTACACCTTC.

This clonotype occurred many times. This rearrangement joins TRBV12-3 or TRBV12-4 to TRBJ2-1, with a tentative D call TRBD1 (6 bases). With 4 bases removed from V and 4 bases from J, the gap between germline ends came to 14 bases. CDR3 length: 15 residues. The CDR3 reads CASSSLTGFYNEQFF. The CDR3 DNA sequence: TGTGCCAGCAGTTCCTTAACAGGGTTTTACAATGAGCAGTTCTTC.

The chain links TRBV7-9 to TRBJ1-1; no definite D call. V dropped 4 bases and J dropped 11 bases, with 14 bases sitting between them. Per the germline V gene, CDR1 is SEHNR and CDR2 is FQNEAQ (reference sequence). The CDR3 runs to 12 residues. The CDR3 here is CASSSSWAGAFF. CDR3 in DNA: TGTGCCAGCAGCTCCAGCTGGGCCGGTGCTTTCTTT.

To note about this clonotype: At one end the junction does not follow the germline gene, possibly because of a read error. The J gene is TRBJ1-1, the V gene TRBV5-3; no definite D call. TRBV5-3 carries the ORF label, with uncertain function. The CDR3 sequence is 14 residues long. Written as DNA, the CDR3 is TGTGCCAGCAGCTTCAGGTTGTCCGACACTGAAGCTTTCTTT. It translates to CASSFRLSDTEAFF.

This clonotype has ten or more counts. The chain combines TRBV7-9 with TRBJ2-5, with D perhaps TRBD1 (7 bases). Trimming pared 5 bases from V and 1 base from J, leaving 11 bases between. This CDR3 is 14 amino acids long. Germline assignment: CDR1 SEHNR and CDR2 FQNEAQ (reference sequence). The CDR3 here is CASSAGTAQETQYF. Here the CDR3 DNA reads TGTGCCAGCAGCGCGGGGACAGCCCAAGAGACCCAGTACTTC.

This clonotype has just a few counts. The chain uses TRBV4-1 and TRBJ1-4; D unclear. The CDR3 runs 15 residues. Germline V gene lookup returns CDR1 MGHRA and CDR2 YSYEKL. V shed 0 bases and J shed 0 bases, with 5 bases lying between them. The CDR3 coding sequence is TGCGCCAGCAGCCAAGACGCCTCAACTAATGAAAAACTGTTTTTT. Protein sequence: CASSQDASTNEKLFF.

At least ten counts were recorded for this clonotype. CDR3 nucleotides: TGCAGTGCCTATGGACTAGCGGGGTACGAGCAGTACTTC. Its translation is CSAYGLAGYEQYF. V and J are TRBV20-1 and TRBJ2-7; 12 nucleotides line up with TRBD2. J gave up 4 bases and V 6 bases, and 4 bases lay outside the gene matches. CDR3 length: 13 residues. Per germline, CDR1 DFQATT and CDR2 SNEGSKA (reference sequence).

The sample holds one count of this clonotype. A clone one base away is much larger, so this may be a read error. The chain joins TRBV4-1 to TRBJ1-5; tentatively, D is TRBD1 (5 bases). Trimming stripped 3 bases from V and 6 bases from J, with 15 bases between. In germline, CDR1 is MGHRA, CDR2 YSYEKL. This CDR3 is 15 amino acids long. CDR3 nucleotides: TGCGCCAGCAGCCATGGAAGGGGTTCGGGTCAGCCCCAGCATTTT. This codes for CASSHGRGSGQPQHF.

This rearrangement joins TRBV11-2 to TRBJ2-7; D is undetermined. V lost 5 bases to trimming and J lost 7 bases, with 9 bases between them. The germline V gene encodes CDR1 SGHAT and CDR2 FQNNGV. The CDR3 loop spans 11 amino acids. DNA for the CDR3: TGTGCCAGCAGCCCTCGTTTGGAGCAGTACTTC. Translation: CASSPRLEQYF.

This clonotype is a singleton in its sample. The rearrangement uses TRBV12-3 or TRBV12-4 and TRBJ1-1; TRBD1 matches 7 bases. The J segment lost 3 bases and the V segment lost 8 bases, leaving 21 bases of the junction unmatched. CDR3 length: 18 residues. The CDR3 loop reads CASASSGRGGASDTEAFF. The CDR3 nucleotides read TGTGCCAGCGCGTCATCGGGGCGAGGGGGCGCCTCGGACACTGAAGCTTTCTTT.

This chain links TRBV6-5 with TRBJ2-1; possibly TRBD2 for D (7 bases). The CDR3 has 15 amino acids. The germline CDR1 and CDR2 sequences are MNHEY and SVGAGI. The V gene lost 2 bases and the J gene lost 10 bases, with 18 bases spanning the gap. In nucleotides, the CDR3 is TGTGCCAGCAGTTACGGGCTAGGAGGCGGGGGCGAGCAGTTCTTC. Residues: CASSYGLGGGGEQFF.

This CDR3 is CASSLFVVAGMNEQYF. The CDR3 DNA follows: TGTGCCAGCAGCTTATTTGTGGTAGCGGGAATGAATGAGCAGTACTTC. The V gene is TRBV7-6, the J gene TRBJ2-1; 8 bases are shared with TRBD2. The last part of the DNA fits TRBJ2-7 better; the J call may be wrong. Germline assignment: CDR1 SGHVS and CDR2 FNYEAQ. This CDR3 region has 16 residues.

This clonotype has more than one count but fewer than ten. V gene TRBV18 combines with J gene TRBJ2-3; D gene unclear. Trimming took off 0 bases at V and 4 bases at J, with 5 bases between the two ends. The length of the CDR3 is 13 residues. Germline CDR1 KGHSH, CDR2 LQKENI. The CDR3 spells CASSPPGPDTQYF. CDR3 DNA: TGTGCCAGCTCACCACCGGGTCCAGATACGCAGTATTTT.

This clonotype was seen more than once but under ten times. CDR3 in amino acids: CASSLEGRGYTDTQYF. The CDR3 coding sequence is TGTGCCAGCAGCTTAGAGGGCAGGGGGTACACAGATACGCAGTATTTT. This chain links TRBV7-2 with TRBJ2-3, with 7 nucleotides matching TRBD1. This CDR3 comprises 16 residues. Germline lookup yields CDR1 SGHTA and CDR2 FQGNSA. Trimming took 1 base from V and 2 from J; bases not matched to a gene: 6.

The J gene is TRBJ2-7, the V gene TRBV5-6; no clear D. The V gene's germline CDR1 is SGHDT and CDR2 YYEEEE. The CDR3 is 12 amino acids. The ends were cut back, 0 bases at V and 6 bases at J, with 7 bases in the middle. CDR3 amino acids: CASSLDRAEQYF. In DNA form, the CDR3 reads TGTGCCAGCAGCTTGGATCGGGCCGAGCAGTACTTC. Supplemented by reference TRBV5-6 and TRBJ2-7, the full variable domain reads DAGVTQSPTHLIKTRGQQVTLRCSPKSGHDTVSWYQQALGQGPQFIFQYYEEEERQRGNFPDRFSGHQFPNYSSELNVNALLLGDSALYLCASSLDRAEQYFGPGTRLTVT.

A word on this clonotype: An end of the junction does not agree with germline; a read error may underlie this. The J gene is TRBJ2-2, the V gene TRBV4-2, with TRBD2 matching over 7 bases. This CDR3 is built from 16 residues. Looked up from germline, CDR1 is LGHNA and CDR2 is YNFKEQ. CDR3 residues: CASSPTGTIVSGKLFF. The CDR3 region has the DNA TGTGCCAGCAGCCCGACCGGGACTATTGTTTCCGGGAAGCTGTTTTTT.

The table lists this clonotype with many counts. The chain recombines TRBV2 with TRBJ2-5, with unresolved D. Trimming took off 3 bases at V and 4 bases at J, with 12 bases between the two ends. The CDR3 is 14 amino acids. Per germline, CDR1 SNHLY and CDR2 FYNNEI. In DNA form, the CDR3 reads TGTGCCAGCAGTGATTACGCTTTGGTAGAGACCCAGTACTTC. The encoded protein is CASSDYALVETQYF.

The J gene is TRBJ1-1, the V gene TRBV28, with 9 bases fitting TRBD1. Germline CDR1 MDHEN, CDR2 SYDVKM. This CDR3 is 17 amino acids long. The V gene end was trimmed by 3 bases and the J gene end by 1 base; junction bases not matched to a gene: 9. The CDR3 DNA follows: TGTGCCAGCAGTTTGCGTATGGGACAGGGACAGAACACTGAAGCTTTCTTT. Amino acids: CASSLRMGQGQNTEAFF.

The chain links TRBV20-1 to TRBJ2-2, with unresolved D. CDR1 and CDR2 (germline): DFQATT, SNEGSKA (reference sequence). The CDR3 runs to 16 residues. Between the trimmed V and J ends, which lost 0 bases and 0 bases, there was a span of 11 bases. The CDR3 sequence: CSARDENDANTGELFF. The CDR3 DNA sequence: TGCAGTGCTAGAGATGAGAATGACGCGAACACCGGGGAGCTGTTTTTT.

This clonotype has at least ten counts. The rearrangement links TRBV27 to TRBJ1-4; the D gene is possibly TRBD1 (6 bases). This CDR3 contains 14 residues. Trimming pared 5 bases from V and 6 bases from J, leaving 13 bases between. CDR1 is MNHEY and CDR2 is SMNVEV in the germline V gene (reference sequence). As DNA, the CDR3 is TGTGCCAGCAGTCCGGGACACATTTATGAAAAACTGTTTTTT. Protein: CASSPGHIYEKLFF. The whole variable domain, remainder taken from reference TRBV27 and TRBJ1-4, is EAQVTQNPRYLITVTGKKLTVTCSQNMNHEYMSWYRQDPGLGLRQIYYSMNVEVTDKGDVPEGYKVSRKEKRNFPLILESPSPNQTSLYFCASSPGHIYEKLFFGSGTQLSVL.

J is TRBJ2-7 and V is TRBV30, with TRBD2 matching over 7 bases. After removal of 5 bases from V and 5 bases from J, the junction contained 9 bases not matched to a gene. The CDR3 is 13 amino acids. Germline-derived CDR1 and CDR2 are GTSNPN and SVGIG (reference sequence). The CDR3 DNA reads as TGTGCCTGGGAGTCTGCGGGAGCCCACGAGCAGTACTTC. It codes for CAWESAGAHEQYF.

This clonotype appeared many times. V is TRBV5-1 and J is TRBJ1-5, with TRBD1 matching 7 bases. CDR3 length: 14 residues. Germline CDR1 and CDR2: SGHRS and YFSETQ. Unmatched junction bases numbered 4, after V lost 4 bases and J lost 3 bases. The chain's CDR3 is CASSPGQDNQPQHF. CDR3 DNA sequence: TGCGCCAGCAGCCCCGGACAGGACAATCAGCCCCAGCATTTT. The entire variable domain, with the rest obtained from reference TRBV5-1 and TRBJ1-5, is as follows: KAGVTQTPRYLIKTRGQQVTLSCSPISGHRSVSWYQQTPGQGLQFLFEYFSETQRNKGNFPGRFSGRQFSNSRSEMNVSTLELGDSALYLCASSPGQDNQPQHFGDGTRLSIL.

The chain carries TRBV20-1 and TRBJ1-2, with D possibly matching TRBD1 (5 bases). The CDR3 covers 17 residues. Germline V CDR1 and CDR2: DFQATT, SNEGSKA (reference sequence). Trimming removed 0 bases from V and 6 bases from J, with 23 bases in between. The CDR3 spells CSARDLVREAVFNGYTF. CDR3 DNA: TGCAGTGCTAGAGATTTAGTCAGGGAGGCAGTATTTAATGGCTACACCTTC.

Remarks on this clonotype: It may be a read error: a sequence one base away is much more abundant. The chain is built from TRBV19 and TRBJ1-5; no clear D gene. The CDR3 has 17 amino acids. Per germline, CDR1 LNHDA and CDR2 SQIVND (reference sequence). This CDR3 reads CAGSPERSRNSNQPQHF. In DNA, the CDR3 is TGTGCCGGTAGTCCAGAACGATCCAGGAATAGCAATCAGCCCCAGCATTTT.

Ten or more counts support this clonotype. The chain joins TRBV5-1 to TRBJ2-5; 11 bases are shared with TRBD2. V was pared by 4 bases and J by 2 bases, with 4 bases of the junction left unmatched. Germline assignment: CDR1 SGHRS and CDR2 YFSETQ. CDR3 length: 15 residues. In nucleotides, the CDR3 is TGCGCCAGCAGCCCCCGACTAGCGGGGCAAGAGACCCAGTACTTC. It is translated as CASSPRLAGQETQYF.

This clonotype has a single count. A read error may be the cause here, since a much bigger clone is one base away. The V call is TRBV5-1, the J call TRBJ2-7; D is undetermined. The CDR3 contains 16 residues. Looked up from germline, CDR1 is SGHRS and CDR2 is YFSETQ. The CDR3 here is CASSLDPADGSYAQYF. CDR3 coding DNA: TGCGCCAGCAGCTTGGACCCCGCTGACGGGTCTTACGCGCAGTACTTC. The variable domain in full, completed from reference TRBV5-1 and TRBJ2-7, reads KAGVTQTPRYLIKTRGQQVTLSCSPISGHRSVSWYQQTPGQGLQFLFEYFSETQRNKGNFPGRFSGRQFSNSRSEMNVSTLELGDSALYLCASSLDPADGSYAQYFGPGTRLTVT.

This chain joins TRBV7-9 and TRBJ2-7; TRBD1 agrees at 7 bases. The CDR3 is 14 amino acids. Trimming removed 3 bases from V and 7 bases from J; junction bases left unmatched: 9. Germline values: CDR1 SEHNR, CDR2 FQNEAQ (reference sequence). CDR3 bases: TGTGCCAGCAGCTTGACACCGGGACAGATAGAGCAGTACTTC. This codes for CASSLTPGQIEQYF.

The table lists this clonotype with many counts. The genes are TRBV7-9 and TRBJ2-7; possibly TRBD2 for D (5 bases). There are 12 residues in the CDR3. V lost 5 bases to trimming and J lost 4 bases, with 9 bases between them. The germline CDR1 and CDR2 sequences are SEHNR and FQNEAQ (reference sequence). DNA of the CDR3: TGTGCCAGCAGCGCACGGGGTTACGAGCAGTACTTC. Its protein is CASSARGYEQYF. Looking up the rest from reference TRBV7-9 and TRBJ2-7 gives the full variable domain: DTGVSQNPRHKITKRGQNVTFRCDPISEHNRLYWYRQTLGQGPEFLTYFQNEAQLEKSRLLSDRFSAERPKGSFSTLEIQRTEQGDSAMYLCASSARGYEQYFGPGTRLTVT.

There are a few counts of this clonotype. V is TRBV28 and J is TRBJ2-7, with TRBD2 matching 10 bases. V dropped 1 base and J dropped 5; count of bases not matched to a gene: 14. Germline V gene sequence: CDR1 MDHEN, CDR2 SYDVKM. The CDR3 is made up of 18 amino acids. The CDR3 protein is CASSLFPTGTSVRNEQYF. The CDR3 DNA reads TGTGCCAGCAGTTTATTCCCCACCGGGACTAGCGTAAGAAACGAGCAGTACTTC. Together with reference TRBV28 and TRBJ2-7, the CDR3 gives the full variable domain: DVKVTQSSRYLVKRTGEKVFLECVQDMDHENMFWYRQDPGLGLRLIYFSYDVKMKEKGDIPEGYSVSREKKERFSLILESASTNQTSMYLCASSLFPTGTSVRNEQYFGPGTRLTVT.

In the case of this clonotype: A much larger clonotype is one base distant, so this may be a read error. The J gene is TRBJ2-7, the V gene TRBV29-1, with 11 nucleotides matching TRBD2. The CDR3 consists of 13 residues. Germline-derived CDR1 and CDR2 are SQVTM and ANQGSEA. V gave up 5 bases and J gave up 9 bases; unmatched junction bases: 9. The CDR3: CSVTTSGEDGQYF. DNA of the CDR3: TGCAGCGTTACGACTAGCGGGGAGGACGGGCAGTACTTC.

This clonotype has more than one count but fewer than ten. The chain has TRBV27 and TRBJ2-7, with TRBD1 identical over 8 bases. Per germline, CDR1 MNHEY and CDR2 SMNVEV (reference sequence). The CDR3 runs 14 residues. After removal of 6 bases from V and 3 bases from J, the junction contained 7 bases not matched to a gene. The DNA for the CDR3 is TGTGCCAGCAGCCAACAGGGGGACGGCTACGAGCAGTACTTC. Translated: CASSQQGDGYEQYF.

The chain has TRBV28 and TRBJ2-7; perhaps TRBD1 as D (6 bases). Trimming cost V 6 bases and J 1 base, with 10 bases left between them. The CDR3 is made up of 13 amino acids. In germline, CDR1 is MDHEN, CDR2 SYDVKM. The CDR3 DNA sequence: TGTGCCAGCAGGATCGGGACATCCTACGAGCAGTACTTC. Its protein product is CASRIGTSYEQYF.